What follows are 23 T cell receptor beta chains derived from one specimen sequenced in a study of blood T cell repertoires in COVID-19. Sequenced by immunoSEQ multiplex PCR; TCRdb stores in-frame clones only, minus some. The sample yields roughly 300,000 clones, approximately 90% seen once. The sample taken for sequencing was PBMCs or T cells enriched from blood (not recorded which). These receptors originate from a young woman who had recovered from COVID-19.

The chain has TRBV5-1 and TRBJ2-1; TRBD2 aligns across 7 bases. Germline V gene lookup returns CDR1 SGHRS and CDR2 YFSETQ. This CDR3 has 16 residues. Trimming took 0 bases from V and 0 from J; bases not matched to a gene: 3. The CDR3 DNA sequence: TGCGCCAGCAGCTTGGAGGCTAGCGGCTCCTACAATGAGCAGTTCTTC. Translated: CASSLEASGSYNEQFF.

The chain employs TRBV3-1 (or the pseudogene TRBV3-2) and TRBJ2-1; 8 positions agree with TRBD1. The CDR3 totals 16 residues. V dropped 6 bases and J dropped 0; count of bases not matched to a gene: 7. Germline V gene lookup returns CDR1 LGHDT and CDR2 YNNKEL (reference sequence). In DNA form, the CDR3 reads TGTGCCAGCAGTCCACTCGGGACAGGCTCCTACAATGAGCAGTTCTTC. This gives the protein CASSPLGTGSYNEQFF.

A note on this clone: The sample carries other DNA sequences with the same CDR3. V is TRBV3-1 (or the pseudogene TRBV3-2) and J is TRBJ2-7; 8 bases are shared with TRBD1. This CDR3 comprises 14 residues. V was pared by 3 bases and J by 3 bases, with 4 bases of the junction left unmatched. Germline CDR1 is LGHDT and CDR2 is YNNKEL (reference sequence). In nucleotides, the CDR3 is TGTGCCAGCAGCCAGGCCAGGGGGCGCTACGAGCAGTACTTC. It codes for CASSQARGRYEQYF.

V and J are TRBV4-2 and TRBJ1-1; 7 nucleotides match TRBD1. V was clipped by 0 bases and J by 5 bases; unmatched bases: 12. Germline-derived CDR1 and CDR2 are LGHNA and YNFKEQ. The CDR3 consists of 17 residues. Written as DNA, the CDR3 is TGTGCCAGCAGCCAAGAAACCAAACACAGGGGTCTAACTGAAGCTTTCTTT. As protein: CASSQETKHRGLTEAFF.

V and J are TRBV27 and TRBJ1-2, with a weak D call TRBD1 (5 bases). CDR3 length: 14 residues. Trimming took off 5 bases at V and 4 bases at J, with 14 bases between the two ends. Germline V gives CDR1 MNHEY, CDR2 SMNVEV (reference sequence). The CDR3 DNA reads TGTGCCAGCAGTCCCCAGGAGGGGCCCTATGGCTACACCTTC. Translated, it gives CASSPQEGPYGYTF.

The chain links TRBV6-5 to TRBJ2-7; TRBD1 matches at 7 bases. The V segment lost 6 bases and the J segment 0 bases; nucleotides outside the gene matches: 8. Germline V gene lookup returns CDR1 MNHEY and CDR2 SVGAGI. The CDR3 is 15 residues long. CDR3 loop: CASSRNRGSSYEQYF. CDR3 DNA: TGTGCCAGCAGCCGGAACAGGGGAAGCTCCTACGAGCAGTACTTC.

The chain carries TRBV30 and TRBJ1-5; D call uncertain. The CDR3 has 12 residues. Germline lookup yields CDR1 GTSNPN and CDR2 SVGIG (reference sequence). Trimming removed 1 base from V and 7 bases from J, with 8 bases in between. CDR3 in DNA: TGTGCCTGGAGTGGGGGAGGCCAGCCCCAGCATTTT. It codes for CAWSGGGQPQHF.

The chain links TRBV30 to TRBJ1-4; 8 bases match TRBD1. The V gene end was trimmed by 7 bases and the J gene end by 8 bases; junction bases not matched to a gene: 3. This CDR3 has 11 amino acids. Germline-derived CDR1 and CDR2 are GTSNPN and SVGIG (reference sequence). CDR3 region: CALGQAEKLFF. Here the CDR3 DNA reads TGTGCCTTGGGACAGGCGGAAAAACTGTTTTTT.

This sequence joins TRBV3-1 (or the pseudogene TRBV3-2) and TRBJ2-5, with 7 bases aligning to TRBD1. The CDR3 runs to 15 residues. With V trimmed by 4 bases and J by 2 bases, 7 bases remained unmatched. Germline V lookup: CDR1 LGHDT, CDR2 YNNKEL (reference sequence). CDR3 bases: TGTGCCAGCAGCCGGGACAGTGAGAAACAAGAGACCCAGTACTTC. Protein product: CASSRDSEKQETQYF.

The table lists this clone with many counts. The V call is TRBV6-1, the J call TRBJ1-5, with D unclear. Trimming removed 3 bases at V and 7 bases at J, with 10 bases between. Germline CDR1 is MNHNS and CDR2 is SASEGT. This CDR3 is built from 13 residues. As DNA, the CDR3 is TGTGCCAGCAGTGATAGTGCATGGCAGCCCCAGCATTTT. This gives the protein CASSDSAWQPQHF.

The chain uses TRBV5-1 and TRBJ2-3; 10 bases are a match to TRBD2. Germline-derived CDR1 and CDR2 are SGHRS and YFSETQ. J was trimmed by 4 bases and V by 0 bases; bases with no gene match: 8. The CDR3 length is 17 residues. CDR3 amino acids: CASSLVKRGGLPDTQYF. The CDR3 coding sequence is TGCGCCAGCAGCTTGGTTAAGCGGGGGGGCCTCCCAGATACGCAGTATTTT.

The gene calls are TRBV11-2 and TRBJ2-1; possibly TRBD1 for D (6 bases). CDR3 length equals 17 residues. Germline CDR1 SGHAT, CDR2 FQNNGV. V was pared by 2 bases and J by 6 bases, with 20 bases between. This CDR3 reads CASSLTSQIIQGNEQFF. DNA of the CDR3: TGTGCCAGCAGCTTAACGAGTCAAATAATACAGGGCAATGAGCAGTTCTTC. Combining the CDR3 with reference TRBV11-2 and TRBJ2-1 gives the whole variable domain EAGVAQSPRYKIIEKRQSVAFWCNPISGHATLYWYQQILGQGPKLLIQFQNNGVVDDSQLPKDRFSAERLKGVDSTLKIQPAKLEDSAVYLCASSLTSQIIQGNEQFFGPGTRLTVL.

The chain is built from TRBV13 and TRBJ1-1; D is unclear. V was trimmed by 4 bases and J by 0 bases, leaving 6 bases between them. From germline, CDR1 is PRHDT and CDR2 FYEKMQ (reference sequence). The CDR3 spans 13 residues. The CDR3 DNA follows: TGTGCCAGCAGCTCCACATTGAACACTGAAGCTTTCTTT. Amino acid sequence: CASSSTLNTEAFF.

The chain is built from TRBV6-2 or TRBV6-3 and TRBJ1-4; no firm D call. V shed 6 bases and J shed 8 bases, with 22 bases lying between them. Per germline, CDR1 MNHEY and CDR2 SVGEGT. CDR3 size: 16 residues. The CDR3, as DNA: TGTGCCAGCAGCAACCACCTGGATCGTTCGGGGGAAAAACTGTTTTTT. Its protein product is CASSNHLDRSGEKLFF.

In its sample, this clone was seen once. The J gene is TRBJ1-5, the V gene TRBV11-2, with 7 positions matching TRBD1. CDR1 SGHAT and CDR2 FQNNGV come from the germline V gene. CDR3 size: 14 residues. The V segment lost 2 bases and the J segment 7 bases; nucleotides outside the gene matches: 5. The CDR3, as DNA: TGTGCCAGCAGCTTAACATCGACAGGGCAGCCCCAGCATTTT. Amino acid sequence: CASSLTSTGQPQHF.

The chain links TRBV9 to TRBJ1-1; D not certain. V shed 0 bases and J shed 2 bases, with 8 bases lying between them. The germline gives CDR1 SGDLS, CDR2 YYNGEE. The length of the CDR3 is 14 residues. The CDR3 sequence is CASSVGALNTEAFF. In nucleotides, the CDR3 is TGTGCCAGCAGCGTAGGGGCACTCAACACTGAAGCTTTCTTT.

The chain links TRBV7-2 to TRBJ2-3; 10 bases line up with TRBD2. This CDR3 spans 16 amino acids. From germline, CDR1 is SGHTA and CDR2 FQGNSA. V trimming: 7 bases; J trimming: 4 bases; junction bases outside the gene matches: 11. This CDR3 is CASNSKRGGRADTQYF. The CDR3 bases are TGTGCCAGCAACTCGAAGCGGGGGGGACGCGCAGATACGCAGTATTTT.

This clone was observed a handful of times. The CDR3 protein is CASSPQGRSNQPQHF. The CDR3 region has the DNA TGTGCCAGCTCACCACAGGGGAGGAGCAATCAGCCCCAGCATTTT. The chain is built from TRBV18 and TRBJ1-5; possibly TRBD1 for D (5 bases). The CDR3 totals 15 residues. Germline values: CDR1 KGHSH, CDR2 LQKENI. V lost 1 base to trimming and J lost 1 base, with 8 bases between them.

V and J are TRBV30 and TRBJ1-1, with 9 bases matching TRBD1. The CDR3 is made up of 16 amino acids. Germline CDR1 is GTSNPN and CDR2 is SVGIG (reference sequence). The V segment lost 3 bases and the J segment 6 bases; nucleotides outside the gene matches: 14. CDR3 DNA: TGTGCCTGGAGCCTAATCGGTAGGACAGGGGCTGCTGAAGCTTTCTTT. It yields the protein CAWSLIGRTGAAEAFF.

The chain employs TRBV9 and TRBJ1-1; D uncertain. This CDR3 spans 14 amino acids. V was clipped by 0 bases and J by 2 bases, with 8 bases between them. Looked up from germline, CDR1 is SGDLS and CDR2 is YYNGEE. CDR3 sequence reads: CASSVVPGNTEAFF. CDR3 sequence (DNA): TGTGCCAGCAGCGTAGTCCCAGGTAACACTGAAGCTTTCTTT.

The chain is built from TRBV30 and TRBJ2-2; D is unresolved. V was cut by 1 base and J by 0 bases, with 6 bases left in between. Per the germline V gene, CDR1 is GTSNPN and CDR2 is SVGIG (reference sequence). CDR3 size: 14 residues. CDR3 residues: CAWSEPSNTGELFF. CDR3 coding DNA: TGTGCCTGGAGTGAGCCCTCGAACACCGGGGAGCTGTTTTTT.

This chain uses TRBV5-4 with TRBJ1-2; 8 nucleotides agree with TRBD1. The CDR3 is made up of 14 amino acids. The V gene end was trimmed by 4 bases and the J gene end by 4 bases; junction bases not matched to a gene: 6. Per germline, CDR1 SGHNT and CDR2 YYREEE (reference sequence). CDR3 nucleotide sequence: TGTGCCAGCAGCATCGGACAGGGCAGCTATGGCTACACCTTC. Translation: CASSIGQGSYGYTF.

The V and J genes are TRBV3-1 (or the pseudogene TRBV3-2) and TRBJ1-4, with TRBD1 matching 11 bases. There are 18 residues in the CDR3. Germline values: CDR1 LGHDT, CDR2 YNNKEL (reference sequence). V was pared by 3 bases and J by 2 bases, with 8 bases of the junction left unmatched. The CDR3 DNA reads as TGTGCCAGCAGCCACCGGACAGGGGGCCTTTATACTAATGAAAAACTGTTTTTT. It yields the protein CASSHRTGGLYTNEKLFF.